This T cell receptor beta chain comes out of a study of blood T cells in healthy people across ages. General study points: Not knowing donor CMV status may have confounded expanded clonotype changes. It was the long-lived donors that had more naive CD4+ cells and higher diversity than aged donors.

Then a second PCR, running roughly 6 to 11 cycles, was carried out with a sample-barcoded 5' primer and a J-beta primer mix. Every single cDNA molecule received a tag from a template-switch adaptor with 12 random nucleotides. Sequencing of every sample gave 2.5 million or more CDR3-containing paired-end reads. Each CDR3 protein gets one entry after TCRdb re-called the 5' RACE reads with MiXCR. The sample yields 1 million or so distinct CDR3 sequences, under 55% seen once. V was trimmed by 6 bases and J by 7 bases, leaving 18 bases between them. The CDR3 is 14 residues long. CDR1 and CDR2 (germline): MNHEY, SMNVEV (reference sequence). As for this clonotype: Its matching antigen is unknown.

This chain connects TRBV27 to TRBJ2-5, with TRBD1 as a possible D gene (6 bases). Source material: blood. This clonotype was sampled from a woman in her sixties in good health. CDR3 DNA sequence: TGTGCCAGCAGATCCCTACAGGGTTCGGGGACCCAGTACTTC. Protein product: CASRSLQGSGTQYF.